This TCR beta chain emerged from a study of cytomegalovirus exposure and HLA in healthy donors. Study-level results: Within an earlier analysis, most TCR beta V segments proved productive either about 87% or about 30% of the time. Reportedly, diagnosis of cytomegalovirus status by the classifier showed high specificity and sensitivity. There were reportedly fewer N-insertions in an Asian-associated ancestry cluster than the roughly 670-donor mean, in a later analysis.

Participants comprised healthy donors of bone marrow. PCR primers comprised 60 Vbeta and 13 Jbeta primers. Method: immunoSEQ multiplex PCR; TCRdb's copy keeps in-frame clones and lacks some. The repertoire consists of over 150,000 clones, with around four fifths occurring once and the leading ten covering 1%. The germline CDR1 and CDR2 sequences are DFQATT and SNEGSKA (reference sequence). V lost 6 bases to trimming and J lost 10 bases, with 12 bases between them. This CDR3 spans 11 amino acids. In regard to this clone: Its antigen is currently unknown.

This receptor was obtained from a woman between 45 and 65 years old in good health and CMV-seropositive. The sample consisted of PBMCs. The chain employs TRBV20-1 and TRBJ2-2; a weak D match, TRBD2 (6 bases). The CDR3: CSAGSGEELFF. CDR3 nucleotides: TGCAGTGCGGGATCGGGGGAGGAGCTGTTTTTT.